These T cell receptor beta chains were read from a single sample in a study of blood T cell repertoires in COVID-19. Generated by immunoSEQ multiplex PCR, the TCRdb table keeps only in-frame clones and is missing some. The table includes roughly 15,000 clones, around four fifths detected once. The material sequenced was peripheral blood. These receptors all stem from a man in his sixties or seventies with acute or convalescent COVID-19. The CDR3 runs from the conserved cysteine through the conserved F or W. A D gene is named only where the DNA matches it firmly.

v_gene	d_gene	j_gene	CDR3aa
TRBV11-2	.	TRBJ2-7	CASSRGQPYEQYF
TRBV5-1	TRBD1	TRBJ1-2	CASSWGQGSGYTF
TRBV27	TRBD1	TRBJ1-2	CASSLAGGYGYTF
TRBV30	.	TRBJ1-3	CAWSGQAEGSGNTIYF
TRBV4-3	TRBD1	TRBJ2-3	CASSQDKGQGSDTQYF
TRBV2	TRBD1	TRBJ1-5	CASAGGSSNQPQHF
TRBV21-1	.	TRBJ2-1	CASSERTSGSYNEQFF
TRBV30	.	TRBJ1-5	CASSVGGEWPQHF
TRBV27	.	TRBJ2-2	CASASELRTANTGELFF
TRBV7-2	TRBD2	TRBJ2-3	CASSFNRTSGRPDTQYF
TRBV15	.	TRBJ1-4	CATSRAGGTNEKLFF
TRBV5-6	.	TRBJ1-1	CASSSDTEAFF
TRBV5-6	.	TRBJ2-3	CASRAGADTQYF
TRBV27	TRBD1	TRBJ2-7	CASSFLAGQGAHEQYF
TRBV29-1	TRBD1	TRBJ1-2	CSVTPSGGPNYGYTF
TRBV30	.	TRBJ1-5	CAWSVSGLQHF
TRBV7-9	.	TRBJ1-1	CASSWGQLNTEAFF
TRBV7-6	TRBD2	TRBJ2-3	CASSSLLAASTDTQYF
TRBV2	.	TRBJ1-2	CATPRGVSGVESGYTF
TRBV7-9	.	TRBJ2-5	CASSLSQTQETQYF
TRBV2	.	TRBJ1-5	CASRQQGTGNQPQHF
TRBV2	.	TRBJ1-2	CASSESGVGYGYTF
TRBV29-1	TRBD2	TRBJ2-1	CSAVTSGKLSSYNEQFF
TRBV2	.	TRBJ2-1	CASSEFSRMTYNEQFF
TRBV7-9	TRBD1	TRBJ2-2	CASSNGQGGAGELFF
TRBV6-2/TRBV6-3	.	TRBJ2-7	CASSPDWGGGQYF
TRBV30	.	TRBJ1-6	CAWSALRPNSPLHF
TRBV7-2	.	TRBJ2-3	CASSPGSSGWTDTQYF
TRBV18	TRBD1	TRBJ1-1	CASSLRQGGTEAFF
TRBV6-5	.	TRBJ2-3	CASTEGGHSTDTQYF
TRBV7-8	.	TRBJ2-3	CASSLVTLGSKGTDTQYF
TRBV7-2	TRBD1	TRBJ2-7	CASSLRGGTYYEQYF
TRBV5-4	.	TRBJ1-1	CASSLASGTPNTEAFF
TRBV19	.	TRBJ2-1	CASSMELGEQFF
TRBV29-1	TRBD1	TRBJ1-2	CSVTPAGGPGYTF
TRBV28	.	TRBJ1-1	CASSLDGGRGTEAFF
TRBV18	TRBD2	TRBJ2-7	CASSPVAGGSYEQYF
TRBV7-9	TRBD1	TRBJ2-3	CASSSQGRGTDTQYF
TRBV29-1	TRBD2	TRBJ2-1	CSVKGTSGTNEQFF
TRBV6-5	TRBD1	TRBJ2-7	CASSPGTGNYEQYF
TRBV5-4	.	TRBJ2-3	CASSSDGSSTDTQYF
TRBV11-3	TRBD1	TRBJ2-7	CASSLGGSGGGDEQYF